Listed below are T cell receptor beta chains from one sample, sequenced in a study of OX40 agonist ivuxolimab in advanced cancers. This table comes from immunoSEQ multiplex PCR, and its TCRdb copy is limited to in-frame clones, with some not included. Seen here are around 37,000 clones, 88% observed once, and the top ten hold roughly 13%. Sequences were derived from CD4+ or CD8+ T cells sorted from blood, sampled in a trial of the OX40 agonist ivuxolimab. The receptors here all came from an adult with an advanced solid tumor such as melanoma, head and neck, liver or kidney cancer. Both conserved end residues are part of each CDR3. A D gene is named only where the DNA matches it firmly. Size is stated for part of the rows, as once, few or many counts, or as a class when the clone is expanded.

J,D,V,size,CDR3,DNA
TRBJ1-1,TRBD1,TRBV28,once,CASSSPMKKGQGVNTEAFF,TGTGCCAGCAGCTCCCCGATGAAAAAGGGACAGGGGGTGAACACTGAAGCTTTCTTT
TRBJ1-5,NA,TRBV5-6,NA,CASSLTLGRGMGNQPQHF,TGTGCCAGCAGCTTGACACTCGGTAGGGGTATGGGCAATCAGCCCCAGCATTTT
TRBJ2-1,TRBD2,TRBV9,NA,CASSARLAGAYNEQFF,TGTGCCAGCAGCGCCCGACTAGCGGGCGCATACAATGAGCAGTTCTTC
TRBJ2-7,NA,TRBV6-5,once,CASSYGRLVSYEQYF,TGTGCCAGCAGTTACGGGCGTCTGGTCTCCTACGAGCAGTACTTC
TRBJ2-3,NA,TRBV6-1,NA,CASNGRDSFTDTQYF,TGTGCCAGCAACGGGAGAGACAGTTTCACAGATACGCAGTATTTT
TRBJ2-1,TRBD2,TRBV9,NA,CASSPHALGLAGVEQFF,TGTGCCAGCAGCCCCCATGCTCTGGGACTAGCGGGTGTTGAGCAGTTCTTC
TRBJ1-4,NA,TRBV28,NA,CASSLRGGVGEKLFF,TGTGCCAGCAGTTTACGGGGCGGGGTGGGTGAAAAACTGTTTTTT
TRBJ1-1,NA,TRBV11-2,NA,CASSPSWNTEAFF,TGTGCCAGCAGCCCTTCTTGGAACACTGAAGCTTTCTTT
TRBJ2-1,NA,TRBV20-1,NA,CSARKYNEQFF,TGCAGTGCTCGGAAGTACAATGAGCAGTTCTTC
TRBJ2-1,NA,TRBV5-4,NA,CASSLARTENSYNEQFF,TGTGCCAGCAGCTTGGCGCGGACAGAGAACTCCTACAATGAGCAGTTCTTC
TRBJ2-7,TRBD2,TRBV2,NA,CATSPLAGSYEQYF,TGTGCCACCTCCCCTCTAGCGGGAAGCTACGAGCAGTACTTC
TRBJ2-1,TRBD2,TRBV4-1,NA,CASSQGFSGSLLSYNEQFF,TGCGCCAGCAGCCAAGGTTTTAGCGGGAGCCTTCTCTCCTACAATGAGCAGTTCTTC
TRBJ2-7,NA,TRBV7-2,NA,CATHGPQGEYEQYF,TGTGCCACCCATGGTCCCCAGGGAGAGTACGAGCAGTACTTC
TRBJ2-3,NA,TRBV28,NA,CASSLGAGTDTQYF,TGTGCCAGCAGTTTAGGAGCTGGCACAGATACGCAGTATTTT
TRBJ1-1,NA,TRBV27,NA,CASSLTGGPYMNTEAFF,TGTGCCAGCAGTTTAACTGGAGGACCATATATGAACACTGAAGCTTTCTTT
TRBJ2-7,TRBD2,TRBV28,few,CASSLLGLAGGRYEQYF,TGTGCCAGCAGTTTACTTGGACTAGCGGGAGGGAGGTACGAGCAGTACTTC
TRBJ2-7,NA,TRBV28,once,CASSLLQEAPYEQYF,TGTGCCAGCAGTTTATTACAGGAAGCCCCCTACGAGCAGTACTTC
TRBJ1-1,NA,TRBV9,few,CASSVNPDRDNTEAFF,TGTGCCAGCAGCGTAAACCCCGATAGAGACAACACTGAAGCTTTCTTT
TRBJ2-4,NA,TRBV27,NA,CASSLSGNGKNIQYF,TGTGCCAGCAGTTTATCAGGGAATGGCAAAAACATTCAGTACTTC
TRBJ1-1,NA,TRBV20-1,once,CSALGGTEAFF,TGCAGTGCTTTGGGGGGGACTGAAGCTTTCTTT
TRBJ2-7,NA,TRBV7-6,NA,CASSGRQGRYEQYF,TGTGCCAGCAGCGGAAGGCAGGGACGATACGAGCAGTACTTC
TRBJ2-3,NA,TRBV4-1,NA,CASSRVPWIPHTDTQYF,TGCGCCAGCAGCCGAGTCCCCTGGATTCCACACACAGATACGCAGTATTTT
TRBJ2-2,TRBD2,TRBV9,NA,CASSVSSGPTGELFF,TGTGCCAGCAGCGTATCTAGCGGGCCAACCGGGGAGCTGTTTTTT
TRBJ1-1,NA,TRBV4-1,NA,CASSQDLRAGTAEAFF,TGCGCCAGCAGCCAAGACCTAAGGGCCGGGACGGCTGAAGCTTTCTTT
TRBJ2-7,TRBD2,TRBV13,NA,CASSSLSVAGDGEQYF,TGTGCCAGCAGCTCCCTTTCCGTAGCGGGAGATGGCGAGCAGTACTTC
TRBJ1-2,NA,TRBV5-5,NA,CASSLALARDKLYGYTF,TGTGCCAGCAGCTTGGCTCTAGCTCGGGACAAGCTTTATGGCTACACCTTC
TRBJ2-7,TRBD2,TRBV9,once,CASSGTSGRYEQYF,TGTGCCAGCAGCGGAACTAGCGGGAGATACGAGCAGTACTTC
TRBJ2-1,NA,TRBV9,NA,CASSVEGSYNEQFF,TGTGCCAGCAGCGTAGAAGGGTCTTACAATGAGCAGTTCTTC
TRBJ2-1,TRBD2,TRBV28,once,CASSLGLAGGPNEQFF,TGTGCCAGCAGTTTGGGACTAGCGGGAGGGCCCAATGAGCAGTTCTTC
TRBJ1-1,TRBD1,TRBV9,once,CASSPTGDLNTEAFF,TGTGCCAGCAGCCCAACAGGGGACCTGAACACTGAAGCTTTCTTT
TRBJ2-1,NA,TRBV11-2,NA,CASSLNSYNEQFF,TGTGCCAGCAGCTTAAACAGTTACAATGAGCAGTTCTTC
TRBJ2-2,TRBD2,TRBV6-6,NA,CASSPVAGGTGELFF,TGTGCCAGCAGCCCCGTGGCGGGAGGTACCGGGGAGCTGTTTTTT
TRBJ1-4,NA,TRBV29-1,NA,CSAQRKEKLFF,TGCAGCGCCCAAAGGAAAGAAAAACTGTTTTTT
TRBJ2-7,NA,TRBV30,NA,CAWSVDSSWGEQYF,TGTGCCTGGAGTGTCGACTCCAGTTGGGGGGAGCAGTACTTC
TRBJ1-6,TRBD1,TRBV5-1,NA,CASRNTPGQGNSPLHF,TGCGCCAGCAGGAATACCCCGGGACAGGGAAATTCACCCCTCCACTTT
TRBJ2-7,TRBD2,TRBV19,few,CASSPYGGGYEQYF,TGTGCCAGTAGCCCGTACGGGGGGGGCTACGAGCAGTACTTC
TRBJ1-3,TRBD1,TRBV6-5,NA,CASSPTGSDGNTIYF,TGTGCCAGCAGCCCGACAGGGTCGGATGGAAACACCATATATTTT
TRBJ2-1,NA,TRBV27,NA,CASVGGNRDFNEQFF,TGTGCCAGCGTGGGCGGAAACCGGGACTTCAATGAGCAGTTCTTC
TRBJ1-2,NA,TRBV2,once,CASSVYSYYGYTF,TGTGCCAGCAGTGTTTACAGTTACTATGGCTACACCTTC
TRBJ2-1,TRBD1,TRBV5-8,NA,CASSSDRDRTYNEQFF,TGTGCCAGCAGCTCGGACCGGGACAGGACCTACAATGAGCAGTTCTTC
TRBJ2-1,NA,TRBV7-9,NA,CASSLRGNEQFF,TGTGCCAGCAGCTTACGAGGAAATGAGCAGTTCTTC